The clone carrying this T cell receptor beta chain was counted only a few times. The sample comes from a study of CD8+ T cells in alopecia areata. In the study overall: The protocol delivered tofacitinib for 6 to 18 months, then withdrew it for 6 months.

The CDR3 consists of 15 residues. V shed 0 bases and J 1 base; nucleotides not matched to a gene: 2. Germline lookup yields CDR1 MGHRA and CDR2 YSYEKL. Treatment indicated: oral pan-JAK inhibitor, 5-10 mg twice daily. Alopecia areata patients had lesional scalp punch biopsies and peripheral blood taken from them. Investigators sorted PBMCs to obtain both CD4+ and CD8+ T cells. After isolation, RNA underwent reverse transcription to generate cDNA as the sequencing template. Sequencing used immunoSEQ multiplex PCR; TCRdb keeps in-frame clones, though not all of them. The table has about 160,000 clones, 55% to 75% seen once.

The origin of this receptor is a human donor with alopecia areata. This chain links TRBV4-1 with TRBJ2-5; 7 bases map to TRBD1. Specimen: CD4+ T cells sorted from blood, collected at week 4, from a patient treated with tofacitinib. This CDR3 is CASSQEGQPQETQYF. CDR3 nucleotide sequence: TGCGCCAGCAGCCAAGAGGGACAGCCCCAAGAGACCCAGTACTTC.